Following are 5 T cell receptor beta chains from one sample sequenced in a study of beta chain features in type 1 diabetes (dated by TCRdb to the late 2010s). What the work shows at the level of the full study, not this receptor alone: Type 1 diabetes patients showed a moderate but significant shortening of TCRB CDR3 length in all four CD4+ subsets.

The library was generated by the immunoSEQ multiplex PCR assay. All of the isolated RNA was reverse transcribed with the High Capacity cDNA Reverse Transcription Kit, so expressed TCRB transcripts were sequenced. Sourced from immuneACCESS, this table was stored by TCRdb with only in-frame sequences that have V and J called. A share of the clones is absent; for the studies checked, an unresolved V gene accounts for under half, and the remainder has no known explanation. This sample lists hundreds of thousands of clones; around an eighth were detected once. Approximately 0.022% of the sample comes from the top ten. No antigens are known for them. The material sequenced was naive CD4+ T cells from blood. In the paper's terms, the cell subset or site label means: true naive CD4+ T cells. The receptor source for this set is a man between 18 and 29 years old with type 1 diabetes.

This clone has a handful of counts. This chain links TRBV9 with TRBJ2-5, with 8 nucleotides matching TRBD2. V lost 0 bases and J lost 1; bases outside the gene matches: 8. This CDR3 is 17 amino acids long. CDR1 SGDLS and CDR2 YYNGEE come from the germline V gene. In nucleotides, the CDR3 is TGTGCCAGCAGCGTAGGGGTAGCGGGGACCCCCCAAGAGACCCAGTACTTC. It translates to CASSVGVAGTPQETQYF.

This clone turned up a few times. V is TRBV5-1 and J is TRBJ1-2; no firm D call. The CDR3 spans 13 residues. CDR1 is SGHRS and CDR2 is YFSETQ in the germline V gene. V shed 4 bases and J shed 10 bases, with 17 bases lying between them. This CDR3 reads CASSDRATLDYTF. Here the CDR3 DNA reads TGCGCCAGCAGCGATCGAGCCACCTTGGACTACACCTTC.

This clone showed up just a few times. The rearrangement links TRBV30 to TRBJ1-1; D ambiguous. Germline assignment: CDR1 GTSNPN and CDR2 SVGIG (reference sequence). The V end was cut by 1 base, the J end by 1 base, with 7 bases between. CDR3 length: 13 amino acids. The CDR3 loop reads CAWSGPANTEAFF. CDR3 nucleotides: TGTGCCTGGAGTGGACCGGCGAACACTGAAGCTTTCTTT.

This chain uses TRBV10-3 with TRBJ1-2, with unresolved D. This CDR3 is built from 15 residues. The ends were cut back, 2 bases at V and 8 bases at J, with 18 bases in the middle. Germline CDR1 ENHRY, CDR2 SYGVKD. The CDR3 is CAISEGISSPWGYTF. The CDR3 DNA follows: TGTGCCATCAGTGAGGGCATTTCTTCGCCATGGGGCTACACCTTC.

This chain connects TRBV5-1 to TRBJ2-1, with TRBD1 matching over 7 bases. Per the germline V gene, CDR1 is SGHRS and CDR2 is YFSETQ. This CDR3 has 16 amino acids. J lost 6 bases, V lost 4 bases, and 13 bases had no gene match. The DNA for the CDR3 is TGCGCCAGCAGCACCCGACAGGGTGGTATAATCAATGAGCAGTTCTTC. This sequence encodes CASSTRQGGIINEQFF.